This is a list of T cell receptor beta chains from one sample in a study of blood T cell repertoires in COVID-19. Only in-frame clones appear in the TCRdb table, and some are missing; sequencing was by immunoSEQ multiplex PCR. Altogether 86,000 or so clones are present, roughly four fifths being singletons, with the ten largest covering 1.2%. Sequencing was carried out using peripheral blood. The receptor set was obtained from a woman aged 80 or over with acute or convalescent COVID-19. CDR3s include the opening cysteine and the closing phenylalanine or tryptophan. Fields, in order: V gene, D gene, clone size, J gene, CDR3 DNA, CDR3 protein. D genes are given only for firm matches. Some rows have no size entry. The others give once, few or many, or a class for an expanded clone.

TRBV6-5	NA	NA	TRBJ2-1	TGTGCCAGCAGTTACCGCCAGGGTTTTGCGCGGAATGAGCAGTTCTTC	CASSYRQGFARNEQFF
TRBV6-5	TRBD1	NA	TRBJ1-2	TGTGCCAGCAGGAACAGGGGGCCGTACTATGGCTACACCTTC	CASRNRGPYYGYTF
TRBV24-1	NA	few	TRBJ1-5	TGTGCCACCAGTGCTCCGAATCAGCCCCAGCATTTT	CATSAPNQPQHF
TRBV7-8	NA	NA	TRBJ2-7	TGTGCCAGCAGTTTTGCCGGGACTGACGAGCAGTACTTC	CASSFAGTDEQYF
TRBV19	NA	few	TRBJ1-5	TGTGCCAGTAGTACACAGGGAAATAGCAATCAGCCCCAGCATTTT	CASSTQGNSNQPQHF
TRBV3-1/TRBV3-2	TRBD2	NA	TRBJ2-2	TGTGCCAGCAGCCCGGGAGGCGTCGCGAACACCGGGGAGCTGTTTTTT	CASSPGGVANTGELFF
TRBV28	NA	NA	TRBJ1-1	TGTGCCAGCAGTTTATCAGGGCGGACTGAAGCTTTCTTT	CASSLSGRTEAFF
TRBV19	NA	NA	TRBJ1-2	TGTGCCAGTAAAGTGACATACTATGGCTACACCTTC	CASKVTYYGYTF
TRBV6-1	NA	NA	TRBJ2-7	TGTGCCAGCAGTGAAAGGTGGGGCTCGGTTGGGCAGTACTTC	CASSERWGSVGQYF
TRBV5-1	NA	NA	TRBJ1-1	TGCGCCAGCAGCCTCAAGAGCGACACTGAAGCTTTCTTT	CASSLKSDTEAFF
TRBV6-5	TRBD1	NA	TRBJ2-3	TGTGCCAGCAATACAGGGGGCAACGGTGGAGATACGCAGTATTTT	CASNTGGNGGDTQYF
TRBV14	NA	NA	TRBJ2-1	TGTGCCAGCAGCCCACAACAGGGTTTTATTGGGCAGTTCTTC	CASSPQQGFIGQFF
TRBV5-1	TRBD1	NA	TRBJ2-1	TGCGCCAGCAGCTTGGGAGGGACAGGGGGATACAATGAGCAGTTCTTC	CASSLGGTGGYNEQFF
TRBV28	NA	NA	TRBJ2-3	TGTGCCAGCAGTACCGGACAGCGCACAGATACGCAGTATTTT	CASSTGQRTDTQYF
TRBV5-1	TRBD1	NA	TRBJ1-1	TGCGCCAGCAGTGGACAGGGGGCGAACACTGAAGCTTTCTTT	CASSGQGANTEAFF
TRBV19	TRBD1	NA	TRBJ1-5	TGTGCCAGTAGTACTACGGACAGGGTTCAGCCCCAGCATTTT	CASSTTDRVQPQHF
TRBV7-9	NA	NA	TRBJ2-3	TGTGCCAGCAGCTTAGACGGGGAGACTGGAGATACGCAGTATTTT	CASSLDGETGDTQYF
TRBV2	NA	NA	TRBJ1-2	TGTGCCAGCAGTGAACAGGCAGGTTCTTTGTATGGCTACACCTTC	CASSEQAGSLYGYTF
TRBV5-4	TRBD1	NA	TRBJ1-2	TGTGCCAGCAGCCTGGGACAGAACTATGGCTACACCTTC	CASSLGQNYGYTF
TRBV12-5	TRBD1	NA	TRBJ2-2	TGTGCTAGTGGTCCCGGGACAGACACCGGGGAGCTGTTTTTT	CASGPGTDTGELFF
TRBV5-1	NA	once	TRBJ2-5	TGCGCCAGCAGCTATGGACTCACTGGAAGTAGGCAAGAGACCCAGTACTTC	CASSYGLTGSRQETQYF
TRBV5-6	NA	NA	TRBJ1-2	TGTGCCAGCAGCGGTACACCTAACTATGGCTACACCTTC	CASSGTPNYGYTF
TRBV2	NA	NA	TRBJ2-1	TGTGCCAGCAGTGAAGCACAGACCGGCTCCTACAATGAGCAGTTCTTC	CASSEAQTGSYNEQFF
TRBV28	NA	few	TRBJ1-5	TGTGCCAGCAGGGTGTCGGGTGAGGGCAATCAGCCCCAGCATTTT	CASRVSGEGNQPQHF
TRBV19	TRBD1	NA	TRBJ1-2	TGTGCCAGTAGCGGGACAGGGGGTAATAACTATGGCTACACCTTC	CASSGTGGNNYGYTF
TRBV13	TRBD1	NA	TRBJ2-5	TGTGCCAGCAGTTTTTCTTCCGGGACAGGAGGAGAGACCCAGTACTTC	CASSFSSGTGGETQYF
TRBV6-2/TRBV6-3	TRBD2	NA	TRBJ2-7	TGTGCCAGCAGCTATGAGAGGACTAGCGCCTCCTACGAGCAGTACTTC	CASSYERTSASYEQYF
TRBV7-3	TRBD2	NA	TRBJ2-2	TGTGCCAGCAGCCTGACTAGCGGGTCGAACACCGGGGAGCTGTTTTTT	CASSLTSGSNTGELFF
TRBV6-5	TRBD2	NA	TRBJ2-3	TGTGCCAGCTCGGCTTTCAGCGGGGGGGCAGATACGCAGTATTTT	CASSAFSGGADTQYF